This TCR beta chain was recorded in a study of blood T cell repertoires in COVID-19. Study at large: From T cells, B-cell-depleted T cells, or PBMCs came the material, which was cDNA or gDNA.

The CDR3 loop spans 17 amino acids. Germline V gives CDR1 MNHNS, CDR2 SASEGT. The junction had 9 bases not matched to a gene; V was cut back by 4 bases and J by 1 base. The protocol was immunoSEQ multiplex PCR, while the TCRdb copy is restricted to in-frame clones and leaves out a portion. In the table there are 300,000 to 400,000 clones, roughly 90% of which are singletons. The chain links TRBV6-1 to TRBJ1-1, with TRBD1 matching 10 bases. Sample: peripheral blood. This receptor was obtained from a woman aged 30 to 39 with COVID-19, enrolled during active disease. CDR3 in DNA: TGTGCCAGCAGTGTGGGGACAGGGGTAGGGGCGAACACTGAAGCTTTCTTT. This gives the protein CASSVGTGVGANTEAFF.